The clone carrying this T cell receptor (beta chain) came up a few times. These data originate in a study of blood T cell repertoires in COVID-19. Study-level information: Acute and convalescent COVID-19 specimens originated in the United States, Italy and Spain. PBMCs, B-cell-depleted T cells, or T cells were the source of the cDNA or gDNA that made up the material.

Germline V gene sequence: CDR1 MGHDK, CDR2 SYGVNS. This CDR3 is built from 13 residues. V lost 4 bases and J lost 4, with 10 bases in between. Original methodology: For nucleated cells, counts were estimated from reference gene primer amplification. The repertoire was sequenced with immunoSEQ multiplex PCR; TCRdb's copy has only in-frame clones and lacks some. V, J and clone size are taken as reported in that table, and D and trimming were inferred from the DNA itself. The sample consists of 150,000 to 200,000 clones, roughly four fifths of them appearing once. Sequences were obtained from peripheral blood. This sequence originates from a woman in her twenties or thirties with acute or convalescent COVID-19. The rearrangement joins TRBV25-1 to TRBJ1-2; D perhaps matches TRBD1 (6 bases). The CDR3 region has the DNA TGTGCCAGCAGTGCCGGACAGCCCTATGGCTACACCTTC. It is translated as CASSAGQPYGYTF.